This T cell receptor (beta chain) emerged from a study of prognosis after radiotherapy for stage I lung cancer. Findings and limits, study-wide: Following stereotactic body radiation therapy, patients who went on to develop distant metastases had lower Shannon entropy.

This clonotype showed up many times. Its antigen is still unknown. Germline V gene data show CDR1 as SGHRS and CDR2 as YFSETQ. This CDR3 has 15 amino acids. V shed 0 bases and J shed 1 base, with 9 bases lying between them. Two-round multiplex PCR, the amplification method, yielded TCR beta CDR3 from genomic DNA. The first round of PCR was done with primers that matched each TRBV and TRBJ gene. TCRdb analysed the multiplex PCR reads with MiXCR anew, one entry per CDR3 protein. Of roughly 30,000 distinct CDR3 sequences in the sample, less than 40% were seen once. This chain uses TRBV5-1 with TRBJ2-3; D gene ambiguous. Sequenced material: PBMCs, taken before or after stereotactic body radiation therapy (not recorded which). This TCR was sampled from a donor over 45 with non-small cell lung cancer. The CDR3 DNA is TGCGCCAGCAGCTTGGAGGGAAGAGGCACAGATACGCAGTATTTT. Residues: CASSLEGRGTDTQYF. Full variable domain (rest looked up from reference TRBV5-1 and TRBJ2-3): KAGVTQTPRYLIKTRGQQVTLSCSPISGHRSVSWYQQTPGQGLQFLFEYFSETQRNKGNFPGRFSGRQFSNSRSEMNVSTLELGDSALYLCASSLEGRGTDTQYFGPGTRLTVL.